A selection of T cell receptor beta chains follows, all from one sample in a study of blood T cell repertoires in COVID-19. Assay: immunoSEQ multiplex PCR; the TCRdb copy retains only in-frame clones and omits some. The profile shows under 200,000 clones, 75% to 85% of them singletons. Input material: peripheral blood. The receptor source for this set is a human donor in a cohort sampled during active COVID-19. Each CDR3 is given with its conserved first and last residue. The D gene is left open where the match is weak. For some rows the clone size is stated as once, few or many, or as a class when expanded; others skip it.

CDR3 protein: CATSDPSTSNEQFF
CDR3 DNA: TGTGCCACCAGTGACCCGTCCACAAGCAATGAGCAGTTCTTC
V gene: TRBV24-1
D gene: NA
J gene: TRBJ2-1
clone size: NA

CDR3 protein: CASSQELEDQPQHF
CDR3 DNA: TGTGCCAGCAGCCAAGAGTTGGAGGATCAGCCCCAGCATTTT
V gene: TRBV3-1/TRBV3-2
D gene: NA
J gene: TRBJ1-5
clone size: once

CDR3 protein: CASSSMAVAGPTPSSYNEQFF
CDR3 DNA: TGCGCCAGCAGCTCAATGGCTGTAGCGGGACCTACTCCGAGCTCCTACAATGAGCAGTTCTTC
V gene: TRBV4-3
D gene: TRBD2
J gene: TRBJ2-1
clone size: NA

CDR3 protein: CASSLRQGAGQPQHF
CDR3 DNA: TGTGCCAGCAGTTTGCGGCAGGGGGCCGGGCAGCCCCAGCATTTT
V gene: TRBV27
D gene: TRBD1
J gene: TRBJ1-5
clone size: NA

CDR3 protein: CASTSRALAGRDEQFF
CDR3 DNA: TGCGCCAGCACCTCGAGGGCACTAGCGGGAAGGGATGAGCAGTTCTTC
V gene: TRBV5-1
D gene: TRBD2
J gene: TRBJ2-1
clone size: NA

CDR3 protein: CASSLAGSSYEQYF
CDR3 DNA: TGTGCCAGCAGTTTGGCGGGGAGCTCCTACGAGCAGTACTTC
V gene: TRBV28
D gene: NA
J gene: TRBJ2-7
clone size: NA

CDR3 protein: CASSLTQLSYGYTF
CDR3 DNA: TGTGCCAGCAGCCTCACTCAACTAAGCTATGGCTACACCTTC
V gene: TRBV9
D gene: NA
J gene: TRBJ1-2
clone size: NA

CDR3 protein: CASSPCGKFGGYTF
CDR3 DNA: TGCGCCAGCAGTCCCTGCGGGAAGTTCGGTGGCTACACCTTC
V gene: TRBV23-1
D gene: NA
J gene: TRBJ1-2
clone size: NA

CDR3 protein: CASSVGTGDSANYGYTF
CDR3 DNA: TGTGCCAGCAGCGTAGGGACAGGGGATTCGGCTAACTATGGCTACACCTTC
V gene: TRBV9
D gene: TRBD1
J gene: TRBJ1-2
clone size: NA

CDR3 protein: CASSLYYEQYF
CDR3 DNA: TGTGCCAGCAGCTTATACTACGAGCAGTACTTC
V gene: TRBV7-2
D gene: NA
J gene: TRBJ2-7
clone size: NA

CDR3 protein: CASSQGSSGVEQFF
CDR3 DNA: TGTGCCAGCAGCCAAGGGTCTAGCGGGGTCGAGCAGTTCTTC
V gene: TRBV4-2
D gene: TRBD2
J gene: TRBJ2-1
clone size: NA

CDR3 protein: CATSRVPTDPMTMFF
CDR3 DNA: TGTGCCACCAGCAGAGTTCCTACAGACCCAATGACGATGTTTTTT
V gene: TRBV15
D gene: NA
J gene: TRBJ1-4
clone size: NA

CDR3 protein: CASSQDPYRGGYTF
CDR3 DNA: TGTGCCAGCAGCCAAGACCCTTACAGGGGAGGCTACACCTTC
V gene: TRBV14
D gene: TRBD1
J gene: TRBJ1-2
clone size: NA

CDR3 protein: CASSSRGGEAFF
CDR3 DNA: TGTGCCAGCAGCTCCAGGGGTGGTGAAGCTTTCTTT
V gene: TRBV7-3
D gene: NA
J gene: TRBJ1-1
clone size: NA

CDR3 protein: CASSDTSVPYNEQFF
CDR3 DNA: TGTGCCAGCAGTGACACTAGCGTCCCCTACAATGAGCAGTTCTTC
V gene: TRBV6-2/TRBV6-3
D gene: TRBD2
J gene: TRBJ2-1
clone size: NA

CDR3 protein: CASTTGISFYEQYF
CDR3 DNA: TGTGCCAGCACCACCGGGATTTCCTTTTACGAGCAGTACTTC
V gene: TRBV28
D gene: NA
J gene: TRBJ2-7
clone size: NA

CDR3 protein: CATSRDRAGEQYF
CDR3 DNA: TGTGCCACCAGCAGAGATCGGGCGGGGGAGCAGTACTTC
V gene: TRBV15
D gene: NA
J gene: TRBJ2-7
clone size: few

CDR3 protein: CASSLNGGRMREQFF
CDR3 DNA: TGTGCCAGCAGTTTAAATGGCGGGAGGATGCGGGAGCAGTTCTTC
V gene: TRBV27
D gene: TRBD2
J gene: TRBJ2-1
clone size: NA

CDR3 protein: CASSPITGTGVREAFF
CDR3 DNA: TGTGCCAGCAGCCCAATTACCGGGACAGGGGTCCGAGAAGCTTTCTTT
V gene: TRBV14
D gene: TRBD1
J gene: TRBJ1-1
clone size: NA

CDR3 protein: CASSFGEVFGNTGELFF
CDR3 DNA: TGTGCCAGCAGTTTCGGGGAGGTGTTTGGGAACACCGGGGAGCTGTTTTTT
V gene: TRBV27
D gene: NA
J gene: TRBJ2-2
clone size: NA

CDR3 protein: CASSRGRGYEQYF
CDR3 DNA: TGTGCCAGCAGCCGGGGTCGGGGCTACGAGCAGTACTTC
V gene: TRBV3-1/TRBV3-2
D gene: NA
J gene: TRBJ2-7
clone size: NA

CDR3 protein: CASRKPNRGNSPLHF
CDR3 DNA: TGTGCCAGCAGGAAACCCAACAGGGGAAATTCACCCCTCCACTTT
V gene: TRBV11-3
D gene: TRBD1
J gene: TRBJ1-6
clone size: NA

CDR3 protein: CASSSAETGRDEQFF
CDR3 DNA: TGTGCCAGCAGTTCCGCCGAGACAGGGCGAGATGAGCAGTTCTTC
V gene: TRBV28
D gene: TRBD1
J gene: TRBJ2-1
clone size: NA

CDR3 protein: CASSPLLRQGGGYTF
CDR3 DNA: TGTGCCAGCAGTCCGCTCCTGCGACAGGGAGGCGGCTACACCTTC
V gene: TRBV6-2/TRBV6-3
D gene: TRBD1
J gene: TRBJ1-2
clone size: few

CDR3 protein: CASSYTGYLAIFF
CDR3 DNA: TGTGCCAGCAGCTATACAGGGTACCTTGCGATTTTCTTT
V gene: TRBV12-3/TRBV12-4
D gene: NA
J gene: TRBJ1-1
clone size: NA

CDR3 protein: CASSIAGAGGYTF
CDR3 DNA: TGTGCCAGTAGTATAGCTGGGGCAGGGGGCTACACCTTC
V gene: TRBV19
D gene: NA
J gene: TRBJ1-2
clone size: NA

CDR3 protein: CASSALGSRNEKLFF
CDR3 DNA: TGTGCCAGCAGCGCGCTTGGGAGCCGTAATGAAAAACTGTTTTTT
V gene: TRBV9
D gene: NA
J gene: TRBJ1-4
clone size: once

CDR3 protein: CASRSGLAGYLSTDTQYF
CDR3 DNA: TGTGCCAGCAGATCGGGACTAGCGGGGTACCTTAGCACAGATACGCAGTATTTT
V gene: TRBV5-8
D gene: TRBD2
J gene: TRBJ2-3
clone size: NA

CDR3 protein: CASSHGLGAFF
CDR3 DNA: TGTGCCAGCAGCCACGGGTTGGGTGCTTTCTTT
V gene: TRBV14
D gene: NA
J gene: TRBJ1-1
clone size: few

CDR3 protein: CASRQSGSSNYGYTF
CDR3 DNA: TGTGCCAGCAGACAATCAGGGTCCTCTAACTATGGCTACACCTTC
V gene: TRBV28
D gene: NA
J gene: TRBJ1-2
clone size: few

CDR3 protein: CASSTTGDSNQPQHF
CDR3 DNA: TGTGCCAGCAGCACTACAGGGGATAGCAATCAGCCCCAGCATTTT
V gene: TRBV6-4
D gene: TRBD1
J gene: TRBJ1-5
clone size: NA

CDR3 protein: CASGLLTGSPGELFF
CDR3 DNA: TGTGCCAGCGGCTTGCTGACAGGGAGCCCCGGGGAGCTGTTTTTT
V gene: TRBV9
D gene: TRBD1
J gene: TRBJ2-2
clone size: NA

CDR3 protein: CASGAGPYGYTF
CDR3 DNA: TGCGCCAGCGGGGCGGGGCCCTATGGCTACACCTTC
V gene: TRBV5-1
D gene: NA
J gene: TRBJ1-2
clone size: NA

CDR3 protein: CASSRNPLILAENTSSYEQYF
CDR3 DNA: TGTGCCAGCAGCAGAAATCCCTTGATACTAGCGGAGAACACCAGCTCCTACGAGCAGTACTTC
V gene: TRBV7-3
D gene: TRBD2
J gene: TRBJ2-7
clone size: NA

CDR3 protein: CASSFTGTGELFF
CDR3 DNA: TGTGCCAGCAGCTTCACCGGCACCGGGGAGCTGTTTTTT
V gene: TRBV6-2/TRBV6-3
D gene: NA
J gene: TRBJ2-2
clone size: NA

CDR3 protein: CSVGQGLDTEAFF
CDR3 DNA: TGCAGCGTCGGACAGGGGCTGGACACTGAAGCTTTCTTT
V gene: TRBV29-1
D gene: TRBD1
J gene: TRBJ1-1
clone size: once

CDR3 protein: CASSSIAPLLEETQYF
CDR3 DNA: TGTGCCAGCAGCTCCATTGCCCCTCTGCTAGAAGAGACCCAGTACTTC
V gene: TRBV7-8
D gene: NA
J gene: TRBJ2-5
clone size: NA

CDR3 protein: CASSLPITGPGELFF
CDR3 DNA: TGTGCCAGCAGCTTGCCTATAACAGGGCCCGGGGAGCTGTTTTTT
V gene: TRBV5-4
D gene: NA
J gene: TRBJ2-2
clone size: once

CDR3 protein: CASSQGTGRYEQYF
CDR3 DNA: TGCGCCAGCAGCCAAGGGACAGGGCGGTACGAGCAGTACTTC
V gene: TRBV4-3
D gene: TRBD1
J gene: TRBJ2-7
clone size: NA

CDR3 protein: CSVEDRDYEQYF
CDR3 DNA: TGCAGCGTTGAAGACCGGGACTACGAGCAGTACTTC
V gene: TRBV29-1
D gene: NA
J gene: TRBJ2-7
clone size: NA

CDR3 protein: CAISGPDRDDTGELFF
CDR3 DNA: TGTGCCATCAGTGGCCCTGACAGGGATGACACCGGGGAGCTGTTTTTT
V gene: TRBV10-3
D gene: TRBD1
J gene: TRBJ2-2
clone size: NA

CDR3 protein: CASSFKSSNQPQHF
CDR3 DNA: TGTGCCAGCAGCTTTAAGAGTAGCAATCAGCCCCAGCATTTT
V gene: TRBV5-6
D gene: NA
J gene: TRBJ1-5
clone size: NA

CDR3 protein: CASSPWDREYGYTF
CDR3 DNA: TGCGCCAGCAGCCCATGGGACAGGGAGTATGGCTACACCTTC
V gene: TRBV4-3
D gene: TRBD1
J gene: TRBJ1-2
clone size: NA

CDR3 protein: CASSPQEIHGYTF
CDR3 DNA: TGTGCCAGCAGCCCACAGGAAATCCACGGCTACACCTTC
V gene: TRBV12-3/TRBV12-4
D gene: NA
J gene: TRBJ1-2
clone size: NA

CDR3 protein: CASRELPGDSGEQYF
CDR3 DNA: TGTGCCAGCAGGGAACTGCCGGGGGATTCGGGCGAGCAGTACTTC
V gene: TRBV2
D gene: NA
J gene: TRBJ2-7
clone size: many

CDR3 protein: CASSPRQSQETQYF
CDR3 DNA: TGTGCCAGCTCACCACGACAGAGTCAAGAGACCCAGTACTTC
V gene: TRBV18
D gene: NA
J gene: TRBJ2-5
clone size: once

CDR3 protein: CASSPRRTGGNTIYF
CDR3 DNA: TGTGCCAGCAGTCCCCGGAGGACAGGAGGAAACACCATATATTTT
V gene: TRBV28
D gene: TRBD1
J gene: TRBJ1-3
clone size: once

CDR3 protein: CASSADRALGYEQYF
CDR3 DNA: TGTGCCAGCAGTGCTGACAGGGCCCTCGGGTACGAGCAGTACTTC
V gene: TRBV27
D gene: TRBD1
J gene: TRBJ2-7
clone size: NA

CDR3 protein: CASSLRVQVNSPLHF
CDR3 DNA: TGTGCCAGCAGTTTAAGAGTACAGGTGAATTCACCCCTCCACTTT
V gene: TRBV28
D gene: NA
J gene: TRBJ1-6
clone size: NA

CDR3 protein: CASSLGPGNMVGYTF
CDR3 DNA: TGCGCCAGCAGCTTGGGGCCAGGCAACATGGTGGGCTACACCTTC
V gene: TRBV5-1
D gene: NA
J gene: TRBJ1-2
clone size: NA

CDR3 protein: CASSSTTGMSYEQYF
CDR3 DNA: TGTGCCAGCAGCTCCACAACGGGGATGTCCTACGAGCAGTACTTC
V gene: TRBV11-2
D gene: NA
J gene: TRBJ2-7
clone size: NA

CDR3 protein: CASSLNPKRANEQFF
CDR3 DNA: TGTGCCAGCAGTTTAAACCCCAAGAGGGCGAATGAGCAGTTCTTC
V gene: TRBV27
D gene: NA
J gene: TRBJ2-1
clone size: NA

CDR3 protein: CASSYNGRGRRGYTF
CDR3 DNA: TGTGCCAGCAGTTACAATGGCAGGGGGCGTCGGGGCTACACCTTC
V gene: TRBV6-5
D gene: TRBD1
J gene: TRBJ1-2
clone size: NA

CDR3 protein: CASSISGIMDNEQFF
CDR3 DNA: TGTGCCAGTAGTATTTCAGGGATCATGGACAATGAGCAGTTCTTC
V gene: TRBV19
D gene: NA
J gene: TRBJ2-1
clone size: NA

CDR3 protein: CASRTSGAITDTQYF
CDR3 DNA: TGTGCCAGCAGGACTAGCGGGGCCATCACAGATACGCAGTATTTT
V gene: TRBV7-3
D gene: TRBD2
J gene: TRBJ2-3
clone size: NA